The 7 T cell receptor beta chains presented below share a single source sample, sequenced in a study of T cell changes during pregnancy in multiple sclerosis. Some clones are missing from TCRdb's copy, which holds only in-frame ones; the method was immunoSEQ multiplex PCR. The sample has about 70,000 clones, about 95% seen once. The material was peripheral blood, obtained in the third trimester of pregnancy. Receptors were obtained from a female donor with multiple sclerosis, enrolled in a pregnancy study.

The chain uses TRBV5-6 and TRBJ2-2; 10 bases are a match to TRBD2. This CDR3 region has 16 residues. CDR1 and CDR2 from the germline V gene are SGHDT and YYEEEE. The trim removed 0 bases at V and 1 base at J, leaving 0 bases unmatched. CDR3 nucleotides: TGTGCCAGCAGCTTGGGACTAGCGGGGAACACCGGGGAGCTGTTTTTT. The encoded protein is CASSLGLAGNTGELFF.

This chain uses TRBV30 with TRBJ1-1; no clear D gene. Germline assignment: CDR1 GTSNPN and CDR2 SVGIG (reference sequence). The CDR3 has 13 residues. The V end lost 2 bases, the J end lost 5 bases, and 12 bases lay between the germline ends. CDR3 protein: CAWSRAGGTEAFF. DNA of the CDR3: TGTGCCTGGAGTAGGGCCGGAGGGACTGAAGCTTTCTTT.

The rearrangement links TRBV10-3 to TRBJ1-2; 7 positions agree with TRBD1. Germline loops: CDR1 ENHRY, CDR2 SYGVKD. Unmatched junction bases numbered 5, after V lost 4 bases and J lost 3 bases. CDR3 size: 14 residues. This CDR3 reads CAISGGTEDYGYTF. The CDR3 DNA sequence: TGTGCCATCAGTGGTGGGACAGAAGACTATGGCTACACCTTC.

This clone has a single count. The chain uses TRBV29-1 and TRBJ1-1, with 7 nucleotides matching TRBD1. This CDR3 region has 12 residues. Trimming at V came to 6 bases and at J to 7 bases, leaving 8 bases not matched to a gene. Per the germline V gene, CDR1 is SQVTM and CDR2 is ANQGSEA. CDR3 nucleotide sequence: TGCAGCGTCTTACAGGGGCCCCTTGAAGCTTTCTTT. Its translation: CSVLQGPLEAFF.

The chain carries TRBV18 and TRBJ2-5; 12 bases agree with TRBD2. V trimming: 3 bases; J trimming: 5 bases; junction bases outside the gene matches: 13. The CDR3 runs to 18 residues. Germline CDR1 KGHSH, CDR2 LQKENI. This chain's CDR3 is CASSPASGGAEGFETQYF. CDR3 nucleotide sequence: TGTGCCAGCTCACCGGCTAGCGGGGGGGCCGAAGGCTTTGAGACCCAGTACTTC.

V is TRBV19 and J is TRBJ1-1; 10 nucleotides align to TRBD1. The CDR3 covers 15 residues. Germline CDR1 reads LNHDA; CDR2 reads SQIVND (reference sequence). V shed 6 bases, J shed 6 bases, and the junction held 10 bases outside the gene matches. Here the CDR3 reads CASRLRTGGRPEAFF. Here the CDR3 DNA reads TGTGCCAGTAGGCTGAGGACAGGGGGTCGACCTGAAGCTTTCTTT.

The J gene is TRBJ2-7, the V gene TRBV19; D is unclear. CDR3 length: 14 residues. Germline values: CDR1 LNHDA, CDR2 SQIVND (reference sequence). The V gene lost 8 bases and the J gene lost 1 base, with 15 bases spanning the gap. As DNA, the CDR3 is TGTGCCAGTGCACGCTTCTTGGAGTCCTACGAGCAGTACTTC. This sequence encodes CASARFLESYEQYF.